This is a list of T cell receptor beta chains from one sample in a study of control samples from healthy donors and cancer patients. The method was immunoSEQ multiplex PCR; TCRdb's version includes in-frame clones alone and lacks a portion of them. The data show around 130,000 clones, 80% to 95% seen once. Sequencing input: blood. The receptors come from a man aged 18 to 29 in good health. Both conserved end residues are part of each CDR3. Fields, in order: J gene, V gene, D gene, clone size, CDR3 DNA, CDR3 protein. D genes are given only for firm matches. Only some rows state a clone size, as once, few, many or a class for expanded clones.

TRBJ2-1	TRBV5-1	TRBD2	-	TGCGCCAGCAGCTGGGGACTAGCGGGAGGCAATGAGCAGTTCTTC	CASSWGLAGGNEQFF
TRBJ2-1	TRBV4-1	TRBD2	-	TGCGCCAGCAGCCCAGGAATGGGGGGGAAGGATGAGCAGTTCTTC	CASSPGMGGKDEQFF
TRBJ1-4	TRBV5-6	TRBD1	once	TGTGCCAGCAGCTCGGGACAGCATAATGAAAAACTGTTTTTT	CASSSGQHNEKLFF
TRBJ1-2	TRBV7-9	TRBD1	-	TGTGCCAGCAGCTTCACAATGGGACAGGGCAACCCCCTCTATGGCTACACCTTC	CASSFTMGQGNPLYGYTF
TRBJ1-5	TRBV5-1	-	-	TGCGCCAGCAGCTTAGGAGGGAGGAGGGATCAGCCCCAGCATTTT	CASSLGGRRDQPQHF
TRBJ1-6	TRBV7-9	-	-	TGTGCCAGCACCGGGGGGCTATATAATTCACCCCTCCACTTT	CASTGGLYNSPLHF
TRBJ2-1	TRBV19	TRBD2	-	TGTGCCAGTAGTGTGACTAGCGGGAGTATGAATGAGCAGTTCTTC	CASSVTSGSMNEQFF
TRBJ2-3	TRBV12-3/TRBV12-4	-	-	TGTGCCAGCAGTCACACAGATACGCAGTATTTT	CASSHTDTQYF
TRBJ2-3	TRBV12-3/TRBV12-4	-	-	TGTGCCAGCAGTTCCTGGCCCGATACGCAGTATTTT	CASSSWPDTQYF
TRBJ2-1	TRBV12-3/TRBV12-4	-	-	TGTGCCAGCAGTTTCCCAGGTGAGCAGTTCTTC	CASSFPGEQFF
TRBJ2-3	TRBV28	TRBD1	-	TGTGCCAGCAGTTTCCCGGGGACAGGGGTTTCCACAGATACGCAGTATTTT	CASSFPGTGVSTDTQYF
TRBJ1-5	TRBV18	TRBD1	-	TGTGCCAGCTCACAGACAGGGGGCGCGGGTCAGCCCCAGCATTTT	CASSQTGGAGQPQHF
TRBJ2-4	TRBV30	-	-	TGTGCCTGGAGATTAGCAGGCGGAGCCAAAAACATTCAGTACTTC	CAWRLAGGAKNIQYF
TRBJ1-5	TRBV6-5	-	-	TGTGCCAGCAGTCCGGGACGTCTTAGCAATCAGCCCCAGCATTTT	CASSPGRLSNQPQHF
TRBJ2-7	TRBV19	TRBD2	-	TGTGCCAGTAGGACTAGCGGGGGGACCTACGAGCAGTACTTC	CASRTSGGTYEQYF
TRBJ1-1	TRBV11-2	-	-	TGTGCCAGCAGCTTAGGGCGGGGTACTGAAGCTTTCTTT	CASSLGRGTEAFF
TRBJ1-4	TRBV28	-	-	TGTGCCAGCAGTTACGGGGGGGAAACTAATGAAAAACTGTTTTTT	CASSYGGETNEKLFF
TRBJ2-1	TRBV4-3	TRBD2	once	TGCGCCAGCAGCCAAGCCTCCGGGACTAGCGGGAGTCTGAATGAGCAGTTCTTC	CASSQASGTSGSLNEQFF
TRBJ2-5	TRBV19	TRBD2	-	TGTGCCAGTAGTATAACTAGCGAAGAGACCCAGTACTTC	CASSITSEETQYF
TRBJ2-3	TRBV6-5	-	-	TGTGCCAGCAGTCCCGGTCCCACAGATACGCAGTATTTT	CASSPGPTDTQYF
TRBJ1-1	TRBV4-1	TRBD1	-	TGCGCCAGCAGCCAAGAAATTGCAGGGGGAGCTTTCTTT	CASSQEIAGGAFF
TRBJ2-3	TRBV30	TRBD2	-	TGTGCCTGGAGTCCAGGACTAGCTATAAATACGCAGTATTTT	CAWSPGLAINTQYF
TRBJ2-7	TRBV5-4	TRBD1	-	TGTGCCAGCAGCCCGGGACAGGGGTACTCCTACGAGCAGTACTTC	CASSPGQGYSYEQYF
TRBJ2-1	TRBV28	TRBD1	-	TGTGCCAGCAGTTTGACGCCCGGGACAGGGGGCATGAATGAGCAGTTCTTC	CASSLTPGTGGMNEQFF
TRBJ2-4	TRBV19	-	-	TGTGCCAGTAGTGTAGGACAGCTAGCCAAAAACATTCAGTACTTC	CASSVGQLAKNIQYF
TRBJ1-2	TRBV12-2	-	-	TGTGCAAGTCGCTTAGCCGGGACTCCTGATTATGGCTACACCTTC	CASRLAGTPDYGYTF
TRBJ2-2	TRBV3-1/TRBV3-2	-	-	TGTGCCAGCAGCCCACCTAAAAGACTAGTCAAGACCGGGGAGCTGTTTTTT	CASSPPKRLVKTGELFF
TRBJ2-1	TRBV5-4	TRBD2	-	TGTGCCAGCAGCCTAAGCGGGAGGTCCTACAATGAGCAGTTCTTC	CASSLSGRSYNEQFF
TRBJ2-3	TRBV5-1	-	-	TGCGCCAGCAGCTTGAATGCAGATACGCAGTATTTT	CASSLNADTQYF
TRBJ1-2	TRBV7-9	-	-	TGTGCCAGCAGCTTACTTGGGGGATCACAGGACCGTTACGGCTACACCTTC	CASSLLGGSQDRYGYTF
TRBJ1-6	TRBV28	TRBD1	-	TGTGCCAGCAGTACCCGGGACAGGGGGCTCACCCTCCACTTT	CASSTRDRGLTLHF
TRBJ2-1	TRBV11-3	TRBD2	-	TGTGCCAGCAGCTTCAGCGGACTAGCGGGAGTCAATGAGCAGTTCTTC	CASSFSGLAGVNEQFF
TRBJ2-1	TRBV2	-	-	TGTGCCAGCAGCCCCTGGGTTAGCTCCTACAATGAGCAGTTCTTC	CASSPWVSSYNEQFF
TRBJ2-5	TRBV7-2	TRBD2	-	TGTGCCAGCAGCGCGGGACTAGCGCAAGAGACCCAGTACTTC	CASSAGLAQETQYF
TRBJ2-2	TRBV29-1	TRBD1	-	TGCAGCGCCGTGGACAGGGGAGGTACCGGGGAGCTGTTTTTT	CSAVDRGGTGELFF
TRBJ2-5	TRBV19	-	once	TGTGCCAGTAATGAGCCAGGGGAAGAGACCCAGTACTTC	CASNEPGEETQYF
TRBJ2-3	TRBV9	TRBD2	-	TGTGCCAGCAGCATCCGGGAGGCGACTAGCACAGATACGCAGTATTTT	CASSIREATSTDTQYF
TRBJ2-2	TRBV29-1	-	-	TGCAGCGTTGTCGGCCTCCGGACCGGGGAGCTGTTTTTT	CSVVGLRTGELFF
TRBJ1-2	TRBV6-5	TRBD1	-	TGTGCCAGCAGTTACGGGGCACAGGGGTCCGCTGGCTACACCTTC	CASSYGAQGSAGYTF
TRBJ2-3	TRBV29-1	TRBD2	few	TGCAGCGTTGAAGATCCGGCGGGCGGGGGAGATACGCAGTATTTT	CSVEDPAGGGDTQYF
TRBJ2-7	TRBV24-1	-	-	TGTGCCACCAGTGCCGGACTGCCTGGCTCCTACGAGCAGTACTTC	CATSAGLPGSYEQYF
TRBJ2-1	TRBV11-3	TRBD2	few	TGTGCCAGCAGCCCCACTATAGCGGGAGGGCATGACAATGAGCAGTTCTTC	CASSPTIAGGHDNEQFF